The clone carrying this TCR beta chain was seen just once. This CDR3 is built from 14 residues. J lost 4 bases, V lost 3 bases, and 5 bases had no gene match. Germline V gene data show CDR1 as SGHRS and CDR2 as YFSETQ. This record belongs to a study of blood T cell repertoires in COVID-19. Study at large: Sites across the United States, Italy and Spain contributed samples from acute and convalescent COVID-19.

This table comes from immunoSEQ multiplex PCR, and its TCRdb copy is limited to in-frame clones, with some not included. Among 200,000 to 250,000 clones, almost 85% were seen once, and the ten largest hold 1.5% to 2%. Sequencing input: peripheral blood. This TCR was sampled from a woman of 80 years or more with acute or convalescent COVID-19. The rearrangement joins TRBV5-1 to TRBJ1-2, with TRBD1 matching 8 bases. CDR3 protein: CASSWGTGSYGYTF. The CDR3, as DNA: TGCGCCAGCAGCTGGGGGACAGGTTCCTATGGCTACACCTTC. Together with reference TRBV5-1 and TRBJ1-2, the CDR3 gives the full variable domain: KAGVTQTPRYLIKTRGQQVTLSCSPISGHRSVSWYQQTPGQGLQFLFEYFSETQRNKGNFPGRFSGRQFSNSRSEMNVSTLELGDSALYLCASSWGTGSYGYTFGSGTRLTVV.